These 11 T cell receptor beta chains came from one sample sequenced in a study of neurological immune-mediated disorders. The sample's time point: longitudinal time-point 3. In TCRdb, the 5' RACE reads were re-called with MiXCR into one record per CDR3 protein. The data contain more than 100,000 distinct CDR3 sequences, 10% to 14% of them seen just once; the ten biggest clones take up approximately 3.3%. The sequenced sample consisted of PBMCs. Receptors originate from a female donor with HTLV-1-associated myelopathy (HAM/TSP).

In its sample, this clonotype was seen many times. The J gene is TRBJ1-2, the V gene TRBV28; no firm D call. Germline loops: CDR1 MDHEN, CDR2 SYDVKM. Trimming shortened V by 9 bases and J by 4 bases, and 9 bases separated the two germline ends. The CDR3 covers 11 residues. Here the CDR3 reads CASGQLYGYTF. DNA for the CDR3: TGTGCCAGTGGGCAGCTCTATGGCTACACCTTC.

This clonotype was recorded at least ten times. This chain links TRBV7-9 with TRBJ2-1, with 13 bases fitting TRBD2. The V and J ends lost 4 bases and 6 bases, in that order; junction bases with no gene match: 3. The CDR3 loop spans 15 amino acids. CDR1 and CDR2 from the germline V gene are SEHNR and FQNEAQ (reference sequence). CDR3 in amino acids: CASSSGTSGTNEQFF. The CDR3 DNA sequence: TGTGCCAGCAGCTCCGGGACTAGCGGGACCAATGAGCAGTTCTTC.

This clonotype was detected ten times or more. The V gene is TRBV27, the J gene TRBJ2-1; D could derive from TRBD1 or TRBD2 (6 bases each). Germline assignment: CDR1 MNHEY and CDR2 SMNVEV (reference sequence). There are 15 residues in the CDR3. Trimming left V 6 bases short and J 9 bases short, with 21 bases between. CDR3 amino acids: CASRPFGGAPGEQFF. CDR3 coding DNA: TGTGCCAGCAGACCTTTCGGGGGCGCGCCGGGTGAGCAGTTCTTC.

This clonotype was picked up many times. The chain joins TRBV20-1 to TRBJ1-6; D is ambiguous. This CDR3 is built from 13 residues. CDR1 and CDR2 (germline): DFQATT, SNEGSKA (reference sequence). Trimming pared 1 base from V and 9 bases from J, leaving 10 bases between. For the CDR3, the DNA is TGCAGTGCTAGAGCAACGGTAACTTCACCCCTCCACTTT. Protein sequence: CSARATVTSPLHF.

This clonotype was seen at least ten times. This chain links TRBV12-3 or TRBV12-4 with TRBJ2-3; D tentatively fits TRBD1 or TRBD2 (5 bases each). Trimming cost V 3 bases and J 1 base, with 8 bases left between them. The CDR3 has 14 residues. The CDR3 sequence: CASSFMGGTDTQYF. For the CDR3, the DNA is TGTGCCAGCAGTTTTATGGGGGGCACAGATACGCAGTATTTT.

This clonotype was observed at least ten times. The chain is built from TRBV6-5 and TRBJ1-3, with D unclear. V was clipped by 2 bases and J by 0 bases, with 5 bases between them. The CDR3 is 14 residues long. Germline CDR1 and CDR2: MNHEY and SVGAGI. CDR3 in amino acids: CASSYTGSGNTIYF. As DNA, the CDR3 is TGTGCCAGCAGTTACACGGGCTCTGGAAACACCATATATTTT.

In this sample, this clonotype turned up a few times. The CDR3 nucleotides are TGCAGTGCTAGAGATAGTAAGGGAGTTCAGTACTTC. This translates into CSARDSKGVQYF. V gene TRBV20-1 combines with J gene TRBJ2-4; D possibly corresponds to TRBD2 (5 bases). The V and J ends lost 0 bases and 11 bases respectively, with 11 bases between them. Germline CDR1 and CDR2: DFQATT and SNEGSKA (reference sequence). The CDR3 runs 12 residues.

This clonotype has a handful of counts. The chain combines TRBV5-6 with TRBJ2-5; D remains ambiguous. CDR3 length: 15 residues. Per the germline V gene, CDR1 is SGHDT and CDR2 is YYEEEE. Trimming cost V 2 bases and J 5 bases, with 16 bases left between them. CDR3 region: CASSLVARVMETQYF. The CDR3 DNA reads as TGTGCCAGCAGCTTAGTCGCCCGAGTGATGGAGACCCAGTACTTC.

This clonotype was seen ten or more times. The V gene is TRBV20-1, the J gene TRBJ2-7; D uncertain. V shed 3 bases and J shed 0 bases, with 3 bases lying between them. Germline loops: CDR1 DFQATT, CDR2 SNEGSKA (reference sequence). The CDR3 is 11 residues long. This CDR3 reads CSASRSYEQYF. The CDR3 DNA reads TGCAGTGCTAGTCGCTCCTACGAGCAGTACTTC.

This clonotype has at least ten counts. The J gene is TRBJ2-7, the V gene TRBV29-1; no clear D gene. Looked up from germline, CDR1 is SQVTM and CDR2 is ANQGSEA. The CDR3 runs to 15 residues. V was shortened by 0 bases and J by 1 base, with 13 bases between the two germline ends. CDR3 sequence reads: CSVEDSADSSYEQYF. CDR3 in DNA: TGCAGCGTTGAAGATAGTGCGGATTCGTCCTACGAGCAGTACTTC.

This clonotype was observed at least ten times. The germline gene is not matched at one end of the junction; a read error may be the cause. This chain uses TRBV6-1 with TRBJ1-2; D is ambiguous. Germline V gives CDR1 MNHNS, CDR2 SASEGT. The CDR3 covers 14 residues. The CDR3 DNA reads TGTGTCAGCAGTGAAGCTCACAGAAACTATGGCTACACCTTC. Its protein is CVSSEAHRNYGYTF.